This TCR beta chain comes out of a study of tumor-infiltrating lymphocytes in primary liver carcinoma. Study details: Men and women, 30 to 69 years of age, made up the patients. Tumors were staged T1-T3 N0M0 and measured 4.2 to 10 cm across. Study-wide points: Tumors significantly exceeded blood in top-250-clone fraction (p = 0.039).

The CDR3 extends over 15 amino acids. The V gene end was trimmed by 6 bases and the J gene end by 7 bases; junction bases not matched to a gene: 10. Per the germline V gene, CDR1 is SGHAT and CDR2 is FQDESV (reference sequence). Concerning this clonotype: The antigen remains undetermined.

TCR beta cDNA was reverse-transcribed from 400 to 500 ng of total RNA. The reaction used a constant-region primer and ProtoScript II reverse transcriptase. Modified slightly, ARM-PCR produced TCR beta libraries over three nested multiplex PCR rounds. In the first two PCR rounds, TRBV1-TRBV30 forward primers were paired with a C-beta reverse primer, and each round lasted approximately 10 cycles. TCRdb re-analysed the multiplex PCR reads in MiXCR, keeping a single row per CDR3 protein. The table includes fewer than 350,000 distinct CDR3 sequences, less than 65% detected once. Unsorted whole blood served as the source of blood RNA, and germline DNA was extracted as well.

This chain uses TRBV11-1 with TRBJ2-7, with TRBD2 identical over 12 bases. Sample: peripheral blood. The receptor comes from a man aged 40-50 years with primary liver carcinoma and hepatitis B virus infection. The CDR3 reads CASSRGLAGIIEQYF. The CDR3 DNA reads TGTGCCAGCAGTCGTGGACTAGCGGGAATTATTGAGCAGTACTTC.